This record concerns one T cell receptor (beta chain) sequence. Its target is not known. The CDR3 is made up of 14 amino acids. The germline V and J ends were trimmed by 6 bases and 2 bases, with 13 bases remaining between them. Germline loops: CDR1 SGHRS, CDR2 YFSETQ. The source of the sample is a study of beta chain features in type 1 diabetes. Study-wide results and caveats: The analysis here could not establish whether HLA type shapes TCRB rearrangement. Junctions at VDJ sites from type 1 diabetes patients had fewer insertions and more deletions.

Of the isolated RNA, all was reverse transcribed, and so the sequenced material was expressed TCRB transcripts. Sequenced naive, central memory and regulatory T cell samples produced an average of roughly 3.6 million reads. The table came from immunoSEQ multiplex PCR; TCRdb's copy has only in-frame clones and leaves some out. This table has hundreds of thousands of clones, 15% to 19% appearing once. The sequencing sample was made of naive CD4+ T cells from blood. The chain carries TRBV5-1 and TRBJ2-3, with D perhaps TRBD2 (6 bases). The TCR sequence derives from a man aged 18 to 29 in good health. The CDR3 spells CASNPGLITDTQYF. In DNA form, the CDR3 reads TGCGCCAGCAACCCTGGACTAATCACAGATACGCAGTATTTT.